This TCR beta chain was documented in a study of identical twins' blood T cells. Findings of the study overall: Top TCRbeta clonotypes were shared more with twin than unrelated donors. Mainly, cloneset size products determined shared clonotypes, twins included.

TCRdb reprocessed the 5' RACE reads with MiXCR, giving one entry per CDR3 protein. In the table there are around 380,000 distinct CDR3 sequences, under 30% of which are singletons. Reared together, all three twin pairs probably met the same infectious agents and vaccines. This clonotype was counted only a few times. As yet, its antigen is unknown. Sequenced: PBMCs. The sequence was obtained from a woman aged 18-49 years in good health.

The CDR3 region is CASRWGGSSYEQYF. In DNA form, the CDR3 reads TGTGCCAGCCGCTGGGGCGGCTCCTCCTACGAGCAGTACTTC. The chain employs TRBV6-5 and TRBJ2-7; perhaps TRBD1 as D (5 bases). The CDR3 is made up of 14 amino acids. Trimming took off 8 bases at V and 0 bases at J, with 14 bases between the two ends. Germline V gives CDR1 MNHEY, CDR2 SVGAGI.